The clone carrying this T cell receptor (beta chain) was seen many times. The data are from a study of regulatory T cells in long-lasting Graves disease. Both iRepertoire HTBI primers and Arm-PCR of CDR3 regions were used to build the TCR beta libraries. TCRdb passed the multiplex PCR reads through MiXCR, listing each CDR3 protein once. The data contain more than 350,000 distinct CDR3 sequences, around 14% of them seen just once; the ten biggest clones take up 16%. The CDR3 runs 15 residues. Deletions cut 3 bases from V and 2 bases from J, with 13 bases between. CDR1 is SGHRS, CDR2 YFSETQ, per germline. Time point in this sample: newly diagnosed GD, antithyroid drugs for less than 3 months. With RNA extracted from PBMCs as input, the TCR library was made. This sample was also put to use in a study of T cells in Graves' hyperthyroidism and ophthalmopathy. As that study records: TCR CDR3 regions were first amplified by RT-PCR with HTBI primers.

The TCR sequence derives from a woman aged 25 to 39 with Graves disease. The chain recombines TRBV5-1 with TRBJ2-3; D possibly uses TRBD1 or TRBD2 (5 bases each). Sequencing was performed on peripheral blood mononuclear cells (PBMCs), taken at new diagnosis, from a patient treated with antithyroid drugs. The DNA for the CDR3 is TGCGCCAGCAGCTCGGGTTCGGGGCCCACAGATACGCAGTATTTT. This sequence encodes CASSSGSGPTDTQYF.